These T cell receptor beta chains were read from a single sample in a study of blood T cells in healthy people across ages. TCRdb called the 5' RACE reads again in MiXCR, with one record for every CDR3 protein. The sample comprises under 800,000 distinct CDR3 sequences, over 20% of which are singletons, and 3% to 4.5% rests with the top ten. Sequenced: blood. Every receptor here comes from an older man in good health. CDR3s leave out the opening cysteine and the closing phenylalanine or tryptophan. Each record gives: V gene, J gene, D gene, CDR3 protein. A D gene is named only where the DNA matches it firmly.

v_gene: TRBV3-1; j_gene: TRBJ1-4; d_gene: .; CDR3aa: ASSQGPGQSTNEKLF
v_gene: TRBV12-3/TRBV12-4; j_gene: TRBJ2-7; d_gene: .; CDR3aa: ASSLSRVGEQY
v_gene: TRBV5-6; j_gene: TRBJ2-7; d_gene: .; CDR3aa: ASSSERTYEQY
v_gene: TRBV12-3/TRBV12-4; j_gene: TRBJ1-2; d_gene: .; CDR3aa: ASSLVRNGYT
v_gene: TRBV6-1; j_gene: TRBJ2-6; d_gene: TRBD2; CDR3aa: ASRRTSGTLSGANVLA
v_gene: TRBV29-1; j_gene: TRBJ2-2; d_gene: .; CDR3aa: SVESGRDTGELF
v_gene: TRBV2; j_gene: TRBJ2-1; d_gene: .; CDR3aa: ASSDSRGSSLGEQF
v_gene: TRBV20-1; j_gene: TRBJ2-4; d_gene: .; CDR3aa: SAINPGTKNIQY
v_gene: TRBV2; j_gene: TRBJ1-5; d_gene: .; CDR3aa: ASKGENQPQH
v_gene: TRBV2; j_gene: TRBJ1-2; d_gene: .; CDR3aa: ASDGQKYGYT
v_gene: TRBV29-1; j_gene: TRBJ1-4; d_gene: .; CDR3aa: SGGNEKLF
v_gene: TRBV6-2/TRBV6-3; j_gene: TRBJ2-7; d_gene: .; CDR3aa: ASSPPGPHNYEQY
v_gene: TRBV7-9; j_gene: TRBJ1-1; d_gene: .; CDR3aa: ASSLDRADTEAF
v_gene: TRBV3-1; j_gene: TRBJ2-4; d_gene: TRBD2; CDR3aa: ASSLSGTRNPKNIQY
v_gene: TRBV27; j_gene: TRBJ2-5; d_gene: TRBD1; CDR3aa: ASSWTIGTGQETQY
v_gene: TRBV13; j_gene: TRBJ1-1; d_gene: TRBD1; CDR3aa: ASSSQPGQEAF
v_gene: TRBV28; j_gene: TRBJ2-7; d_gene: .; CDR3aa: ASRSQGSSYEQY
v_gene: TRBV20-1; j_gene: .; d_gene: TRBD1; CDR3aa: SADTGTEMSEQF
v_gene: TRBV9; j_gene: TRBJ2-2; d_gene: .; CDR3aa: ASSVGRGTGELF
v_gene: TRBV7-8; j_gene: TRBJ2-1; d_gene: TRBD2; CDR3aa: ASSLALGGAGEYNEQF
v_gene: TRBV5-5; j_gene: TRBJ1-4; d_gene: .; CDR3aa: ASSPLGGAIGKLF
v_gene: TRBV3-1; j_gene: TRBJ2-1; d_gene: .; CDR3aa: ASSPFSEYEQF
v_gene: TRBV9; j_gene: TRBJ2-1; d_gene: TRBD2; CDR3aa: ASSVASAGGPFNEQF
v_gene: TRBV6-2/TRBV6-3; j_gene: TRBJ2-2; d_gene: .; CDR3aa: ASILRTDTGELF
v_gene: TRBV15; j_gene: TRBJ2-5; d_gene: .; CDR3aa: ATSRRTGSPQETQY
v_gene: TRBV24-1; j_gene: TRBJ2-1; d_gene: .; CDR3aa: AASDPTSASSYNEQF
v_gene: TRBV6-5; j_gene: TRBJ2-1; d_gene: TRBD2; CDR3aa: ASSISGRTHNEQF
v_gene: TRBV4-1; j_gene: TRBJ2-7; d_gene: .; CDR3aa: ASSHADSSYEQY
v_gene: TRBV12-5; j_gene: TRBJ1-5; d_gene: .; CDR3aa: ASGVEGPQH
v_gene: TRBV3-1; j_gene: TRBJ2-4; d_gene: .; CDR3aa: ASSQDTWAAKNIQY
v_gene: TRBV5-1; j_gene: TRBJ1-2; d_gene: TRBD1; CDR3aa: ASSLSDRAYGYT
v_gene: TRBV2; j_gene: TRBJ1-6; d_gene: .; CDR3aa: ASRGVLQSPLH
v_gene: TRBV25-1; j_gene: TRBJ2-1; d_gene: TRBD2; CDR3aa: ASSEGGGTSYNEQF
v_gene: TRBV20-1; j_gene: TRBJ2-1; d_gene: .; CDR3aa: SATSENEQF
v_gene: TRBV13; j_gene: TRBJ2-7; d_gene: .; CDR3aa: ASSLQGLAREQY
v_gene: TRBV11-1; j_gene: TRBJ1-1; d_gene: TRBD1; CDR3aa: ASSPPPSTGSLRLDTEAF
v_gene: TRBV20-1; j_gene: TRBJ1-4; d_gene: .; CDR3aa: SAVSRATNEKLF
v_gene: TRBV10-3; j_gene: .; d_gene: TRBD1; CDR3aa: AIVRDRSPYEQY
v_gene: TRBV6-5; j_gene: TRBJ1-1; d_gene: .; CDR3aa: ASSYSNIARDTEAF
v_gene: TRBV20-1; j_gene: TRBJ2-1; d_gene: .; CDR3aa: SASEGGEGNGQS
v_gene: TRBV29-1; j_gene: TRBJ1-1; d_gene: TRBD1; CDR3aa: SVSLGTGGTEAF
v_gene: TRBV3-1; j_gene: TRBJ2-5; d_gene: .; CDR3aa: ASSQDSLGQTQY
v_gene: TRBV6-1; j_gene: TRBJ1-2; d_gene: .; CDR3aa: ASSKTAPPYGYT
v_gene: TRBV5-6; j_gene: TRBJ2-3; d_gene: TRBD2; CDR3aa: ASSLVTGLAITDTQY